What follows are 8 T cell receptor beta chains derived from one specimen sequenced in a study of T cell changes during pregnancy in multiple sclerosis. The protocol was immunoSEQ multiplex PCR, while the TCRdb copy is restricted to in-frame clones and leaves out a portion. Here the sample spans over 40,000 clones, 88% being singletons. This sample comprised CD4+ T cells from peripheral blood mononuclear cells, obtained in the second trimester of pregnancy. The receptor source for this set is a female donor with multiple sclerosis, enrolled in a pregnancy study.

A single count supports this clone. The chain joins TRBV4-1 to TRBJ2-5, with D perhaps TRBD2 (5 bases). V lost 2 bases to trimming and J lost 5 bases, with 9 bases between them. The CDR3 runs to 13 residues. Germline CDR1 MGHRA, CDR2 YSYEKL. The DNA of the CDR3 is TGCGCCAGCAGCCAATTGCCTAGCGAGACCCAGTACTTC. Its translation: CASSQLPSETQYF.

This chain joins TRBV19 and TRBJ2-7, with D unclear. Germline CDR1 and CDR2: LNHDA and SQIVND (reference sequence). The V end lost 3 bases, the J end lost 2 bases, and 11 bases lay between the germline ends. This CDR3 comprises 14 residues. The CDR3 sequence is CASSMYGGTYEQYF. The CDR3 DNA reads TGTGCCAGTAGTATGTACGGCGGTACCTACGAGCAGTACTTC.

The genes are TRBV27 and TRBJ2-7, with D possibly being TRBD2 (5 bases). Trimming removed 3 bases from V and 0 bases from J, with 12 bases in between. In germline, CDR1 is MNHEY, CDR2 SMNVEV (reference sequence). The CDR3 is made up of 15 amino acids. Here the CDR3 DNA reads TGTGCCAGCAGTTTTGAGGGCCTGAGCTCCTACGAGCAGTACTTC. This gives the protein CASSFEGLSSYEQYF.

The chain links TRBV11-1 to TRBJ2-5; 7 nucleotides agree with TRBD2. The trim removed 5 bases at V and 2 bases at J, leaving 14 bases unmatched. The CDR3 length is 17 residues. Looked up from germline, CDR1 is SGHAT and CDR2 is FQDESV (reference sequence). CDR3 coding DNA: TGTGCCAGCAGCCACCACGGGGGGTCTCAAAGGCAAGAGACCCAGTACTTC. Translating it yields CASSHHGGSQRQETQYF. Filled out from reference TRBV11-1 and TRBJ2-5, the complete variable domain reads EAEVAQSPRYKITEKSQAVAFWCDPISGHATLYWYRQILGQGPELLVQFQDESVVDDSQLPKDRFSAERLKGVDSTLKIQPAELGDSAMYLCASSHHGGSQRQETQYFGPGTRLLVL.

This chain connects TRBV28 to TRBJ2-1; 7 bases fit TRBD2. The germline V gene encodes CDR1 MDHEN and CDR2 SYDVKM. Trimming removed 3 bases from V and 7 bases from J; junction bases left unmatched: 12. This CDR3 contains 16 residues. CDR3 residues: CASSFLRERSRNEQFF. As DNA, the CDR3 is TGTGCCAGCAGTTTCCTGCGGGAGCGGTCGCGGAATGAGCAGTTCTTC.

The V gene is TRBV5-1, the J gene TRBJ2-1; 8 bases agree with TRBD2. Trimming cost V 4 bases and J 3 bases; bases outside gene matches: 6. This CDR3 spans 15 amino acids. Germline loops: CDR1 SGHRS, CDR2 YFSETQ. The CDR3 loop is CASSDGTSDYNEQFF. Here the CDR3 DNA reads TGCGCCAGCAGCGACGGGACTAGTGACTACAATGAGCAGTTCTTC.

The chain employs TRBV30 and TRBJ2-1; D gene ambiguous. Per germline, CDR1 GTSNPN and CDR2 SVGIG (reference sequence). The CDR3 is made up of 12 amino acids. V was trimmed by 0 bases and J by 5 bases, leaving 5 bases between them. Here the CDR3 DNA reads TGTGCCTGGAGTGTTAGCAACAATGAGCAGTTCTTC. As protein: CAWSVSNNEQFF.

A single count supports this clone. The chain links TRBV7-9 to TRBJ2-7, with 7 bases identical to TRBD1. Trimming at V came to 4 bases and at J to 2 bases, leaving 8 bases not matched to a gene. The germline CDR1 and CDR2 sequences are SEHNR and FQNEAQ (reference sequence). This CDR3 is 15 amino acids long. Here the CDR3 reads CASSYAGGAAYEQYF. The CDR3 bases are TGTGCCAGCAGCTACGCAGGGGGAGCGGCCTACGAGCAGTACTTC.